What follows is one TCR beta chain and its context. Measured with immunoSEQ multiplex PCR; TCRdb has only the in-frame clones, and not every one. The table lists around 95,000 clones, around 85% of them singletons. The record originates from a study of blood T cell repertoires in COVID-19. Trimming removed 6 bases from V and 0 bases from J, with 11 bases in between. This CDR3 has 14 amino acids. Germline CDR1 is MNHEY and CDR2 is SVGAGI. The specimen was peripheral blood. The rearrangement uses TRBV6-5 and TRBJ1-1; D possibly corresponds to TRBD1 (5 bases). The source of this sequence is a human donor in a cohort sampled during active COVID-19. CDR3 protein: CASRRGGLNTEAFF. CDR3 DNA sequence: TGTGCCAGCAGGAGGGGAGGCCTGAACACTGAAGCTTTCTTT.